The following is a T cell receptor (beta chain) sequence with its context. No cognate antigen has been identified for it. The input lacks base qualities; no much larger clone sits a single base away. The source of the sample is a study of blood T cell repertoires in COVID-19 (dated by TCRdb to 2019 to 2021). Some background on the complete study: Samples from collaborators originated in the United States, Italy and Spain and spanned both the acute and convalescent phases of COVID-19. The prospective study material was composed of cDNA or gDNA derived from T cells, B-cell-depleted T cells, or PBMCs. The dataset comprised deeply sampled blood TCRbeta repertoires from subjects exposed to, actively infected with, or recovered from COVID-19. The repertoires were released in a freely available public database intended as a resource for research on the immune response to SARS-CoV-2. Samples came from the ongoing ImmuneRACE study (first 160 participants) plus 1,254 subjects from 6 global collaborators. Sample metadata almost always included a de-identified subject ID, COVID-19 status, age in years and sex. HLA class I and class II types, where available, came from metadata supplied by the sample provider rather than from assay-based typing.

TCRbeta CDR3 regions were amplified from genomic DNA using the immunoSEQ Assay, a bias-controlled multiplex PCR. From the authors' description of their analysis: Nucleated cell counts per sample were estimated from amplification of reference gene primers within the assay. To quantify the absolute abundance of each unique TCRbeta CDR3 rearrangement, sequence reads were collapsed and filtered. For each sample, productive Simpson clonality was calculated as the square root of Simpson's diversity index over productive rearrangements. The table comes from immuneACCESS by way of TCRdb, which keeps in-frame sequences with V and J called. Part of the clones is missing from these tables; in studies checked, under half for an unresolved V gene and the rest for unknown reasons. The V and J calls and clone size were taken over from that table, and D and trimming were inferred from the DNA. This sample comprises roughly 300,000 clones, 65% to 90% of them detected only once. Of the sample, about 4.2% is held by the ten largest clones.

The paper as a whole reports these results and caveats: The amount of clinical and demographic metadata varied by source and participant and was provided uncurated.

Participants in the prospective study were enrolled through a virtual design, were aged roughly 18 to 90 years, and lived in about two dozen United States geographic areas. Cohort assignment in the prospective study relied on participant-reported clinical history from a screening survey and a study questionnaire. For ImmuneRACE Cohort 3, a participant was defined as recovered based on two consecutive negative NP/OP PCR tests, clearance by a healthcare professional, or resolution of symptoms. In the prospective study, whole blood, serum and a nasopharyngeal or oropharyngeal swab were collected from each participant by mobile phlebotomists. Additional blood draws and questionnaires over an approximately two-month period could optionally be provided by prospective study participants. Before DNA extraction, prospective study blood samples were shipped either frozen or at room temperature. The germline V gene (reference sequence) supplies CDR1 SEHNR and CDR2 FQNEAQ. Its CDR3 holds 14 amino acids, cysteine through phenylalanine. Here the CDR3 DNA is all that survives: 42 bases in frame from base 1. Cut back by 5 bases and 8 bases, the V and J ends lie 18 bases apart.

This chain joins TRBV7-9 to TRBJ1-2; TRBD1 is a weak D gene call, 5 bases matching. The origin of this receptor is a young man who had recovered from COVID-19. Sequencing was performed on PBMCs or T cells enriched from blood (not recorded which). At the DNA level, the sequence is TGTGCCAGCAGCGTTACAGGCCCCCTGGACGGCTACACCTTC. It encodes CASSVTGPLDGYTF.